Shown below are 26 T cell receptor beta chains from a single sample sequenced in a study of OX40 agonist ivuxolimab in advanced cancers. Assay: immunoSEQ multiplex PCR; the TCRdb copy retains only in-frame clones and omits some. Here the sample spans tens of thousands of clones, around 92% being singletons. Sequencing used CD4+ or CD8+ T cells sorted from blood, obtained in a trial of the OX40 agonist ivuxolimab. The receptors shown here come from an adult with an advanced solid tumor such as melanoma, head and neck, liver or kidney cancer.

To note about this clone: Within the sample, other DNA sequences also encode this same CDR3. The chain recombines TRBV19 with TRBJ1-4; D call uncertain. V lost 8 bases and J lost 2, with 12 bases in between. CDR1 and CDR2 from the germline V gene are LNHDA and SQIVND (reference sequence). The CDR3 totals 14 residues. This CDR3 reads CASGNSRTNEKLFF. DNA of the CDR3: TGTGCCAGTGGGAACAGTCGCACTAATGAAAAACTGTTTTTT.

The V gene is TRBV10-2, the J gene TRBJ2-2; 11 bases align to TRBD1. The germline V gene encodes CDR1 WSHSY and CDR2 SAAADI. The CDR3 consists of 16 residues. V lost 9 bases to trimming and J lost 4 bases; unmatched junction nucleotides: 10. The CDR3, as DNA: TGCGCCAGTAAACAAGGACAGGGGGCGGTCACCGGGGAGCTGTTTTTT. Its translation is CASKQGQGAVTGELFF.

Here the CDR3 reads CAHTVLAGGSGDTQYF. In nucleotides, the CDR3 is TGTGCCCACACCGTACTAGCGGGGGGGTCAGGGGATACGCAGTATTTT. The chain carries TRBV30 and TRBJ2-3; 13 nucleotides agree with TRBD2. There are 16 residues in the CDR3. The V segment lost 8 bases and the J segment 6 bases; nucleotides outside the gene matches: 14. The germline CDR1 and CDR2 sequences are GTSNPN and SVGIG (reference sequence).

The rearrangement links TRBV6-5 to TRBJ1-1, with TRBD1 as a possible D gene (5 bases). The V gene's germline CDR1 is MNHEY and CDR2 SVGAGI. Between the trimmed V and J ends, which lost 9 bases and 0 bases, there was a span of 11 bases. CDR3 length: 13 residues. The CDR3 region has the DNA TGTGCCAGTGGCGACAGTCTGAACACTGAAGCTTTCTTT. The encoded protein is CASGDSLNTEAFF.

The chain links TRBV4-1 to TRBJ2-1; possibly TRBD1 or TRBD2 for D (6 bases each). Germline lookup yields CDR1 MGHRA and CDR2 YSYEKL. The length of the CDR3 is 18 residues. Trimming took 0 bases from V and 4 from J, leaving 19 bases between them. The CDR3 spells CASSQEKGGRSQYNEQFF. The CDR3 nucleotides are TGCGCCAGCAGCCAAGAAAAGGGGGGACGGTCCCAATACAATGAGCAGTTCTTC.

The chain recombines TRBV10-3 with TRBJ2-3, with D perhaps matching TRBD1 (6 bases). This CDR3 is 15 amino acids long. The V gene's germline CDR1 is ENHRY and CDR2 SYGVKD. V was shortened by 6 bases and J by 3 bases, with 16 bases between the two germline ends. This CDR3 reads CAIRATGIGTDTQYF. CDR3 nucleotides: TGTGCCATCAGAGCAACAGGGATAGGAACAGATACGCAGTATTTT.

The chain uses TRBV5-1 and TRBJ2-2; D is perhaps TRBD2 (5 bases). V dropped 3 bases and J dropped 0 bases, with 6 bases sitting between them. Germline-derived CDR1 and CDR2 are SGHRS and YFSETQ. The CDR3 totals 14 residues. In DNA, the CDR3 is TGCGCCAGCAGCTCACTAGCGAACACCGGGGAGCTGTTTTTT. It yields the protein CASSSLANTGELFF.

The chain couples TRBV5-1 to TRBJ1-1; no reliable D call. CDR3 length equals 14 residues. Trimming shortened V by 5 bases and J by 2 bases, and 13 bases separated the two germline ends. Germline CDR1 and CDR2: SGHRS and YFSETQ. CDR3 region: CASSTASRNTEAFF. DNA of the CDR3: TGCGCCAGCAGTACGGCCAGTAGAAACACTGAAGCTTTCTTT.

This chain connects TRBV9 to TRBJ2-1; no firm D call. CDR1 SGDLS and CDR2 YYNGEE come from the germline V gene. V was shortened by 0 bases and J by 6 bases, with 4 bases between the two germline ends. CDR3 length equals 12 residues. The CDR3 protein is CASSVAGNEQFF. The DNA of the CDR3 is TGTGCCAGCAGCGTAGCGGGCAATGAGCAGTTCTTC. The full variable domain, with the rest looked up from reference TRBV9 and TRBJ2-1, is DSGVTQTPKHLITATGQRVTLRCSPRSGDLSVYWYQQSLDQGLQFLIQYYNGEERAKGNILERFSAQQFPDLHSELNLSSLELGDSALYFCASSVAGNEQFFGPGTRLTVL.

This clone was picked up a small number of times. The chain links TRBV7-8 to TRBJ2-7; D is unclear. V lost 4 bases and J 2 bases, leaving 12 bases between the germline ends. The CDR3 is made up of 14 amino acids. Per germline, CDR1 SGHVS and CDR2 FQNEAQ. The CDR3 region has the DNA TGTGCCAGCAGCTGGGGTAGAACAACCTACGAGCAGTACTTC. It codes for CASSWGRTTYEQYF.

This chain uses TRBV5-4 with TRBJ1-5; 10 bases are a match to TRBD1. This CDR3 is 14 amino acids long. V lost 0 bases, J lost 6 bases, and 0 bases stayed unmatched. Germline V gives CDR1 SGHNT, CDR2 YYREEE (reference sequence). The CDR3 bases are TGTGCCAGCAGCTTGGGACAGGGGGCTCAGCCCCAGCATTTT. Its translation is CASSLGQGAQPQHF.

The rearrangement links TRBV6-5 to TRBJ2-7, with 10 bases aligning to TRBD1. Germline V lookup: CDR1 MNHEY, CDR2 SVGAGI. Trimming took 7 bases from V and 6 from J; bases not matched to a gene: 12. The CDR3 consists of 15 residues. CDR3: CASIASRDRGFEQYF. In DNA form, the CDR3 reads TGTGCCAGCATCGCTTCCCGGGACAGGGGCTTCGAGCAGTACTTC.

The chain joins TRBV11-1 to TRBJ2-2; D call uncertain. V was cut by 1 base and J by 5 bases, with 5 bases left in between. The CDR3 has 13 residues. Germline V gives CDR1 SGHAT, CDR2 FQDESV (reference sequence). The CDR3 region is CASSLERTGELFF. CDR3 nucleotide sequence: TGTGCCAGCAGCTTAGAGAGAACCGGGGAGCTGTTTTTT.

This chain links TRBV30 with TRBJ1-3; D not resolved. The CDR3 covers 14 residues. The V end was cut by 0 bases, the J end by 4 bases, with 10 bases between. Germline-derived CDR1 and CDR2 are GTSNPN and SVGIG (reference sequence). The CDR3 nucleotides are TGTGCCTGGAGTGTACGGAGCTTCGGAAACACCATATATTTT. Protein product: CAWSVRSFGNTIYF.

The J gene is TRBJ2-3, the V gene TRBV2; possibly TRBD2 for D (5 bases). The germline CDR1 and CDR2 sequences are SNHLY and FYNNEI. Between the trimmed V and J ends, which lost 6 bases and 4 bases, there was a span of 14 bases. The CDR3 loop spans 14 amino acids. The CDR3 reads CASSRTGVPDTQYF. The DNA for the CDR3 is TGTGCCAGCAGCCGAACCGGGGTTCCAGATACGCAGTATTTT. Complete variable domain (other parts from reference TRBV2 and TRBJ2-3): EPEVTQTPSHQVTQMGQEVILRCVPISNHLYFYWYRQILGQKVEFLVSFYNNEISEKSEIFDDQFSVERPDGSNFTLKIRSTKLEDSAMYFCASSRTGVPDTQYFGPGTRLTVL.

The CDR3 sequence is CASSLGGPTAGNTIYF. CDR3 DNA: TGTGCCAGCAGTTTAGGGGGACCCACGGCTGGAAACACCATATATTTT. The chain employs TRBV27 and TRBJ1-3; perhaps TRBD1 as D (5 bases). Trimming cost V 2 bases and J 2 bases, with 13 bases left between them. This CDR3 is 16 amino acids long. Germline CDR1 reads MNHEY; CDR2 reads SMNVEV (reference sequence).

This clone was seen only once. This sequence joins TRBV5-1 and TRBJ2-5, with D perhaps matching TRBD1 (6 bases). Germline loops: CDR1 SGHRS, CDR2 YFSETQ. This CDR3 contains 15 residues. V lost 0 bases to trimming and J lost 0 bases, with 9 bases between them. In DNA form, the CDR3 reads TGCGCCAGCAGCTTGGGAGGGGGACACCAAGAGACCCAGTACTTC. Amino acid sequence: CASSLGGGHQETQYF.

The gene calls are TRBV10-2 and TRBJ2-2; no clear D gene. The germline V gene has CDR1 WSHSY and CDR2 SAAADI. The CDR3 length is 13 residues. V was pared by 3 bases and J by 0 bases, with 2 bases between. CDR3 sequence (DNA): TGCGCCAGCAGTGACTCGAACACCGGGGAGCTGTTTTTT. Its translation: CASSDSNTGELFF.

The chain couples TRBV19 to TRBJ1-2; the match to TRBD1 covers 9 bases. Losses at the gene ends were 5 bases for V and 5 bases for J; bases not matched to a gene: 3. Germline CDR1 reads LNHDA; CDR2 reads SQIVND (reference sequence). The length of the CDR3 is 13 residues. The CDR3, as DNA: TGTGCCAGTAGTTCACAGGGGGCATATGGCTACACCTTC. Translation gives CASSSQGAYGYTF.

The chain is built from TRBV5-8 and TRBJ2-2; TRBD2 agrees at 7 bases. Germline trimming cut 2 bases from V and 2 bases from J; bases unmatched to any gene: 6. The V gene's germline CDR1 is SGHTS and CDR2 YDEGEE. The CDR3 length is 16 residues. CDR3 in DNA: TGTGCCAGCAGCTTTCAGCCTAGCGGTAACACCGGGGAGCTGTTTTTT. Protein: CASSFQPSGNTGELFF.

There are a few counts of this clone. This chain joins TRBV5-8 and TRBJ2-1, with D hard to call. The CDR3 contains 17 residues. The germline V gene has CDR1 SGHTS and CDR2 YDEGEE. V lost 2 bases and J lost 4, with 19 bases in between. The CDR3 DNA sequence: TGTGCCAGCAGCTTCGTAATCTCGGCAGGCCTTTACAATGAGCAGTTCTTC. It translates to CASSFVISAGLYNEQFF.

This chain connects TRBV6-5 to TRBJ2-7, with D unresolved. V lost 0 bases, J lost 1 base, and 1 base lay in between. The CDR3 covers 12 residues. In germline, CDR1 is MNHEY, CDR2 SVGAGI. CDR3 nucleotide sequence: TGTGCCAGCAGTTACTCGTCCTACGAGCAGTACTTC. Translated, it gives CASSYSSYEQYF.

The chain links TRBV12-5 to TRBJ2-6, with TRBD2 matching 8 bases. After removal of 0 bases from V and 0 bases from J, the junction contained 7 bases not matched to a gene. The CDR3 is 19 residues long. The germline V gene encodes CDR1 LGHNT and CDR2 FRNRAP. CDR3 DNA sequence: TGTGCTAGTGGTTTGGTACTTACGGGAGGGCTCTCTGGGGCCAACGTCCTGACTTTC. It is translated as CASGLVLTGGLSGANVLTF.

The rearrangement joins TRBV7-2 to TRBJ1-2; D gene ambiguous. Germline CDR1 reads SGHTA; CDR2 reads FQGNSA. The CDR3 runs 14 residues. V was shortened by 5 bases and J by 2 bases, with 12 bases between the two germline ends. In DNA, the CDR3 is TGTGCCAGCAGCACACACCTGGTCAACTATGGCTACACCTTC. This gives the protein CASSTHLVNYGYTF.

V usage is TRBV6-5 and J usage is TRBJ1-1; D may be TRBD1 (5 bases). The CDR3 consists of 15 residues. Per germline, CDR1 MNHEY and CDR2 SVGAGI. Trimming took off 0 bases at V and 6 bases at J, with 14 bases between the two ends. CDR3 coding DNA: TGTGCCAGCAGTTACTCTACGACGGGACTCGCTGAAGCTTTCTTT. Encoded protein: CASSYSTTGLAEAFF.

Here the CDR3 DNA reads TGTGCCAGCAGAACAGGGGGAAGTAGCTATGGCTACACCTTC. It yields the protein CASRTGGSSYGYTF. J is TRBJ1-2 and V is TRBV6-1; 8 nucleotides align to TRBD1. CDR1 and CDR2 from the germline V gene are MNHNS and SASEGT. Trimming removed 6 bases from V and 4 bases from J; junction bases left unmatched: 7. The CDR3 length is 14 residues.